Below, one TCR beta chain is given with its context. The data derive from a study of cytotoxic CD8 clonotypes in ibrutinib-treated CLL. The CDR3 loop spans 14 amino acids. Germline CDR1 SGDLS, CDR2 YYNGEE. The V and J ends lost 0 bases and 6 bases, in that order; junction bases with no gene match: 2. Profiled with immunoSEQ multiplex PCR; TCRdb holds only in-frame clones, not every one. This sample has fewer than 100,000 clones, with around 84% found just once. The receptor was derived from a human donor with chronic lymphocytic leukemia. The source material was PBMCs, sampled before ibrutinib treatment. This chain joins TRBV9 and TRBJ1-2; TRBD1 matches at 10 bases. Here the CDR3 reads CASSVGGTGDGYTF. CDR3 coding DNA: TGTGCCAGCAGCGTAGGGGGGACAGGGGATGGCTACACCTTC.